The T cell receptor beta chain described here comes from a study of blood T cell repertoires in COVID-19. CDR1 is MNHEY, CDR2 SMNVEV, per germline (reference sequence). This CDR3 is 13 amino acids long. The V end was cut by 5 bases, the J end by 8 bases, with 15 bases between. Produced via immunoSEQ multiplex PCR; TCRdb's table is partial and in-frame only. Here the sample spans about 230,000 clones, approximately 84% being singletons. The sequencing input was peripheral blood. The chain joins TRBV27 to TRBJ1-2, with a weak D call TRBD1 (5 bases). The TCR comes from a woman of 80 years or more with acute or convalescent COVID-19. The CDR3 sequence: CASSGAARDGYTF. The CDR3 nucleotides are TGTGCCAGCAGTGGGGCCGCGCGGGACGGCTACACCTTC.